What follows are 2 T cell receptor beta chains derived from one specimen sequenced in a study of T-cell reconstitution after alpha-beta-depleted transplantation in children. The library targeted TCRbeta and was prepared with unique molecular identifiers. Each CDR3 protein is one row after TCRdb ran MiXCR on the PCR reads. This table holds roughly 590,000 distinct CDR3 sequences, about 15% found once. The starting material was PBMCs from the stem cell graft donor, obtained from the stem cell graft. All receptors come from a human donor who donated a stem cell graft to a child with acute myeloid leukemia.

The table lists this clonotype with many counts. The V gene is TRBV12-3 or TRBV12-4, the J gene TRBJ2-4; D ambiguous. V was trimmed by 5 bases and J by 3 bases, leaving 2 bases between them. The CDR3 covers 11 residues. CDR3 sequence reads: CASSNKNIQYF. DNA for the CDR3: TGTGCCAGCAGTAACAAAAACATTCAGTACTTC.

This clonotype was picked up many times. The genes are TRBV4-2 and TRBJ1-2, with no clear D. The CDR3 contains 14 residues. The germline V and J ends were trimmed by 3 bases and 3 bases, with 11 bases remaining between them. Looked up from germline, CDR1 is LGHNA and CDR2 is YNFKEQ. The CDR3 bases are TGTGCCAGCAGCCAGGATACTTCGGACTATGGCTACACCTTC. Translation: CASSQDTSDYGYTF.